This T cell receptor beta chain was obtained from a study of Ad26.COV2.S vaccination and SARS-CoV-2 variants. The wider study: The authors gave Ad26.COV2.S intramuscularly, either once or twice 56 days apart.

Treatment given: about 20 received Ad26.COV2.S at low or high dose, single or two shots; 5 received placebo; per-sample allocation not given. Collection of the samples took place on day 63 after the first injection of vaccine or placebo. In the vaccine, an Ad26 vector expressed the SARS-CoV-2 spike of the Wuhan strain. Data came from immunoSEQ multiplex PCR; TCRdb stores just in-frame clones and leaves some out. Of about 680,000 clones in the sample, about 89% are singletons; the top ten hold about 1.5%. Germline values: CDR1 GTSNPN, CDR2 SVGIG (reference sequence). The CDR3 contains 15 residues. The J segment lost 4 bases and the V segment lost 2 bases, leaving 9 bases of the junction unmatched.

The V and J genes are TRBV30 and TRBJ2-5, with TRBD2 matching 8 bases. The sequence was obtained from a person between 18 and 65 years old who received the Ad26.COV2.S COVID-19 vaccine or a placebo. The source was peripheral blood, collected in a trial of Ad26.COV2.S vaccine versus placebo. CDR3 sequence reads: CAWSRRSGGRETQYF. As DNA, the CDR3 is TGTGCCTGGAGTCGGCGCAGCGGGGGTCGAGAGACCCAGTACTTC.